This paragraph covers one TCR beta chain sequence. This specimen comes from a study of blood T cell repertoires in COVID-19. Recruitment covered 25 or so US areas and drew participants whose ages spanned about 18 to 90 years. Participants reported their clinical history, and cohort assignment relied on those reports. There are 18 residues in the CDR3. The J segment lost 0 bases and the V segment lost 2 bases, leaving 9 bases of the junction unmatched. Per germline, CDR1 MDHEN and CDR2 SYDVKM. Generated by immunoSEQ multiplex PCR, the TCRdb table keeps only in-frame clones and is missing some. The sample consists of under 500,000 clones, 70% to 90% of them appearing once.

Sequencing was done on a sample of PBMCs or T cells enriched from blood (not recorded which). This TCR was sampled from a woman aged 18-29 years with acute COVID-19. This chain connects TRBV28 to TRBJ2-4, with 8 bases identical to TRBD1. CDR3 in DNA: TGTGCCAGCAGTTTAGGCCGACAGGGGCGGCGAGCCAAAAACATTCAGTACTTC. Residues: CASSLGRQGRRAKNIQYF.